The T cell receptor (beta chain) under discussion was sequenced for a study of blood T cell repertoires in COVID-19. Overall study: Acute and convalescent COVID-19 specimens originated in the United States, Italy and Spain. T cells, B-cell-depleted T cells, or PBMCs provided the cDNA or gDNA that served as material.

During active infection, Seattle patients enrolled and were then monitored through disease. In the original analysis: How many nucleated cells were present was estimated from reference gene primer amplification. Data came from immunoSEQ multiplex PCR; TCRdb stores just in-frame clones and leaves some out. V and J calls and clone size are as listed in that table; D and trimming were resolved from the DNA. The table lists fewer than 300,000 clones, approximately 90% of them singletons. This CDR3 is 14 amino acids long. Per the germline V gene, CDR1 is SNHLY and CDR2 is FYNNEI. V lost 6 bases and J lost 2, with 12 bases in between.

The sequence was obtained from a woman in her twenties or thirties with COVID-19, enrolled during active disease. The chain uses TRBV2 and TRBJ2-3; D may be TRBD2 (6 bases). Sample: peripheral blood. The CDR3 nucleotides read TGTGCCAGCAGGCTAGCGATTTTCACAGATACGCAGTATTTT. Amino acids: CASRLAIFTDTQYF.